This T cell receptor beta chain came from a study of immune evolution from preneoplasia to lung adenocarcinoma. The data were produced by immunoSEQ multiplex PCR, yet TCRdb's version contains in-frame clones alone and is incomplete. The profile shows about 5,000 clones, about four fifths of them singletons. This CDR3 has 15 residues. Trimming shortened V by 0 bases and J by 3 bases, and 9 bases separated the two germline ends. Germline V gives CDR1 LGHNA, CDR2 YNFKEQ. This rearrangement joins TRBV4-2 to TRBJ2-1; tentative D call: TRBD2 (6 bases). Sequenced input: FFPE normal lung tissue adjacent to the tumor. This TCR derives from a person aged 45-69 years with lung adenocarcinoma. This CDR3 reads CASSQELADYNEQFF. The CDR3 DNA follows: TGTGCCAGCAGCCAAGAACTAGCTGACTACAATGAGCAGTTCTTC.